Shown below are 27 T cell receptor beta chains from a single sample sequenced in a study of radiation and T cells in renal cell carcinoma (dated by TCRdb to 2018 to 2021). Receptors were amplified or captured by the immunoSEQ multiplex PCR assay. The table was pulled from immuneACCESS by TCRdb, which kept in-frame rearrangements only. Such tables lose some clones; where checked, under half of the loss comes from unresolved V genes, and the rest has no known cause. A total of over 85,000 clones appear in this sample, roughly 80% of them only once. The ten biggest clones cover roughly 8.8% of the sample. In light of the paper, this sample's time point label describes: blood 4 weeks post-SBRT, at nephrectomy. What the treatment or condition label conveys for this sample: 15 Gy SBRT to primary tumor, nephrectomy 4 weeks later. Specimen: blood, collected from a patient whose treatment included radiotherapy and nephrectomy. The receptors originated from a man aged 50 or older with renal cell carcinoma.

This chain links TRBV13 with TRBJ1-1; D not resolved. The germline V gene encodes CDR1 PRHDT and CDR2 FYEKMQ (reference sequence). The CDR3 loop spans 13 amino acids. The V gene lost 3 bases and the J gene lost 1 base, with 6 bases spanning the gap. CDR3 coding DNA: TGTGCCAGCAGCTTGGGTCCGAACACTGAAGCTTTCTTT. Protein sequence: CASSLGPNTEAFF. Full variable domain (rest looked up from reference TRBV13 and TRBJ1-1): AAGVIQSPRHLIKEKRETATLKCYPIPRHDTVYWYQQGPGQDPQFLISFYEKMQSDKGSIPDRFSAQQFSDYHSELNMSSLELGDSALYFCASSLGPNTEAFFGQGTRLTVV.

CDR3 protein: CASSDGGGAEAFF. CDR3 bases: TGCGCCAGCAGTGATGGGGGGGGTGCTGAAGCTTTCTTT. The genes are TRBV10-2 and TRBJ1-1; D is perhaps TRBD1 (5 bases). The CDR3 is made up of 13 amino acids. CDR1 is WSHSY, CDR2 SAAADI, per germline. Trimming pared 3 bases from V and 6 bases from J, leaving 11 bases between.

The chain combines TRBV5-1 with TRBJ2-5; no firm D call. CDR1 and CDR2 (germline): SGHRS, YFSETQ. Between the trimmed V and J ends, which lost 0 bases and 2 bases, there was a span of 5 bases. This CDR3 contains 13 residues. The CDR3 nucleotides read TGCGCCAGCAGCTTGGAAGTACAAGAGACCCAGTACTTC. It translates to CASSLEVQETQYF.

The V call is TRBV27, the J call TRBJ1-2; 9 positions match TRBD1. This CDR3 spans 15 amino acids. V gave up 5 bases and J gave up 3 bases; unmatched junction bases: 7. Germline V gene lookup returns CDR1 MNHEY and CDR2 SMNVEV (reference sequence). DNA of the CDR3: TGTGCCAGCAGTCCCTCCGGGACAGGGTACTATGGCTACACCTTC. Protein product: CASSPSGTGYYGYTF.

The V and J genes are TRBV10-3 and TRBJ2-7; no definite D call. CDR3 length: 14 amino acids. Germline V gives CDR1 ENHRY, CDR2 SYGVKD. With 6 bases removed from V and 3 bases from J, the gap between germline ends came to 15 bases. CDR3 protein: CAIRATGSDYEQYF. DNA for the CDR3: TGTGCCATCAGGGCCACCGGGTCGGACTACGAGCAGTACTTC.

CDR3 DNA sequence: TGTGCCAGCAGCCCTAATAGCGGGAGGGCGGGAAATGAGCAGTTCTTC. The encoded protein is CASSPNSGRAGNEQFF. The J gene is TRBJ2-1, the V gene TRBV14, with 11 positions matching TRBD2. Per germline, CDR1 SGHDN and CDR2 FVKESK. V lost 4 bases and J lost 7; bases outside the gene matches: 9. This CDR3 region has 16 residues.

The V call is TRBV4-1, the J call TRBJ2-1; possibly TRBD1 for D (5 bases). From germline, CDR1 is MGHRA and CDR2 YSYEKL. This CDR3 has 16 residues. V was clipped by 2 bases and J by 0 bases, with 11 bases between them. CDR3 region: CASSQLDIISYNEQFF. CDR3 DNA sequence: TGCGCCAGCAGCCAATTGGACATTATCTCCTACAATGAGCAGTTCTTC.

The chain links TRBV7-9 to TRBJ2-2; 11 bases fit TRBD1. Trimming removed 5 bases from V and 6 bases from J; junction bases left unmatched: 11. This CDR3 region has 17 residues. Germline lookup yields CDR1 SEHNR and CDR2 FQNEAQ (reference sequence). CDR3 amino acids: CASSPTGQGARSGELFF. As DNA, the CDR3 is TGTGCCAGCAGCCCAACCGGACAGGGGGCGCGATCCGGGGAGCTGTTTTTT. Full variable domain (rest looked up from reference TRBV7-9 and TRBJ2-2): DTGVSQNPRHKITKRGQNVTFRCDPISEHNRLYWYRQTLGQGPEFLTYFQNEAQLEKSRLLSDRFSAERPKGSFSTLEIQRTEQGDSAMYLCASSPTGQGARSGELFFGEGSRLTVL.

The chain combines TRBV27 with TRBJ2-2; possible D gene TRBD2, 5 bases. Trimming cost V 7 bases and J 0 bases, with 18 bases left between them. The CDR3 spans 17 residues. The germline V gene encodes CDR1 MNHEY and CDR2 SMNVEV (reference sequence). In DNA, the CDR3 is TGTGCCAGCACTAACTTGCGGGCTTCCGCGAACACCGGGGAGCTGTTTTTT. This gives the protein CASTNLRASANTGELFF.

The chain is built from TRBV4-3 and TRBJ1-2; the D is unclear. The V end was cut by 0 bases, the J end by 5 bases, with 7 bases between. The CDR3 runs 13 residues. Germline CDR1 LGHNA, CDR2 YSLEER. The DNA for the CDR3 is TGCGCCAGCAGCCAAGAAAACACTTATGGCTACACCTTC. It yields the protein CASSQENTYGYTF.

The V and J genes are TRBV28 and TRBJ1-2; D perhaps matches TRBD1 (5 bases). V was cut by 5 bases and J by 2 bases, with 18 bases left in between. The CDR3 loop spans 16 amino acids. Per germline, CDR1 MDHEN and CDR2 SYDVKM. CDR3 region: CASSIGEIRQNYGYTF. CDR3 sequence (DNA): TGTGCCAGCAGTATTGGGGAAATTAGACAGAACTATGGCTACACCTTC.

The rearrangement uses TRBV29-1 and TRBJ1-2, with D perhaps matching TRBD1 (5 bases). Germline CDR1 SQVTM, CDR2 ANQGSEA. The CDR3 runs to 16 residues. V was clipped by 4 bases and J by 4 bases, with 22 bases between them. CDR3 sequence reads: CSVGATGTPRSYGYTF. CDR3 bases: TGCAGCGTTGGCGCTACGGGGACTCCTCGAAGCTATGGCTACACCTTC. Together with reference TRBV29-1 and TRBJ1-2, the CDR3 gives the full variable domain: SAVISQKPSRDICQRGTSLTIQCQVDSQVTMMFWYRQQPGQSLTLIATANQGSEATYESGFVIDKFPISRPNLTFSTLTVSNMSPEDSSIYLCSVGATGTPRSYGYTFGSGTRLTVV.

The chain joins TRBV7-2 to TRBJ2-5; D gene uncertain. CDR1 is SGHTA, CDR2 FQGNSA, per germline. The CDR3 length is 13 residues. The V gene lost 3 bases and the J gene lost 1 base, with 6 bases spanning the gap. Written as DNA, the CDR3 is TGTGCCAGCAGCTTCGCTGGCCAAGAGACCCAGTACTTC. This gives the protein CASSFAGQETQYF.

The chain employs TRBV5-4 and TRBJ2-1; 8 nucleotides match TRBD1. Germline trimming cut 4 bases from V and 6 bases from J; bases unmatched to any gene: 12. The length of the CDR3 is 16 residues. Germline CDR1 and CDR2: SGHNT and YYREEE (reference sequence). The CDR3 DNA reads TGTGCCAGCAGCCCAGGGCCGGGACAGGCCGCCAATGAGCAGTTCTTC. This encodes CASSPGPGQAANEQFF.

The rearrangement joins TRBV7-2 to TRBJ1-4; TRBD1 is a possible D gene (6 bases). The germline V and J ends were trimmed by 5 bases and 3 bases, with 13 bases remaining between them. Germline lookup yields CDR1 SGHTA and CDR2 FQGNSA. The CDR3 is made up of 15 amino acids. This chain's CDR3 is CASSPVRGANEKLFF. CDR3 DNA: TGTGCCAGCAGCCCCGTCAGGGGTGCTAATGAAAAACTGTTTTTT.

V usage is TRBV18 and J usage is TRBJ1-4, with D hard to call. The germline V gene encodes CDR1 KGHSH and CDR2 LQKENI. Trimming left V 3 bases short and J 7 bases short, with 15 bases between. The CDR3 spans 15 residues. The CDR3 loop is CASSPRRGGIEKLFF. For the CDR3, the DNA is TGTGCCAGCTCACCCCGGCGGGGAGGGATTGAAAAACTGTTTTTT. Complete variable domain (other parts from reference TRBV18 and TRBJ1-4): NAGVMQNPRHLVRRRGQEARLRCSPMKGHSHVYWYRQLPEEGLKFMVYLQKENIIDESGMPKERFSAEFPKEGPSILRIQQVVRGDSAAYFCASSPRRGGIEKLFFGSGTQLSVL.

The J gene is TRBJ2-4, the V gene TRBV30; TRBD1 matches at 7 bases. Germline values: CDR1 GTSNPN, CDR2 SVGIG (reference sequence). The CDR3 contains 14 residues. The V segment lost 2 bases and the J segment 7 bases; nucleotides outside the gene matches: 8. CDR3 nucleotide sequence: TGTGCCTGGAGTCCCTTAAAACAGGGGAACATTCAGTACTTC. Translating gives CAWSPLKQGNIQYF.

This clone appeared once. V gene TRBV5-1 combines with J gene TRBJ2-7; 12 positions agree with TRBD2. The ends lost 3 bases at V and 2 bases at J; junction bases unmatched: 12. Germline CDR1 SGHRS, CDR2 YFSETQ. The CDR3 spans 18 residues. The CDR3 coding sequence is TGCGCCAGCAGCTCACAACCGGGACTAGCGGGCCGAACCTACGAGCAGTACTTC. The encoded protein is CASSSQPGLAGRTYEQYF.

The CDR3 DNA reads TGTGCCAGCAGCTTCCCCGATTACAGGAATACCTACGAGCAGTACTTC. Its protein is CASSFPDYRNTYEQYF. This rearrangement joins TRBV7-9 to TRBJ2-7; perhaps TRBD1 as D (5 bases). From germline, CDR1 is SEHNR and CDR2 FQNEAQ (reference sequence). CDR3 length: 16 amino acids. With 3 bases removed from V and 2 bases from J, the gap between germline ends came to 17 bases.

The CDR3 region is CASSQGGSGGEQFF. Here the CDR3 DNA reads TGCGCCAGCAGCCAAGGGGGTAGCGGGGGTGAGCAGTTCTTC. This sequence joins TRBV4-1 and TRBJ2-1, with TRBD2 matching over 9 bases. The J segment lost 9 bases and the V segment lost 1 base, leaving 4 bases of the junction unmatched. Germline V gives CDR1 MGHRA, CDR2 YSYEKL. CDR3 length: 14 amino acids.

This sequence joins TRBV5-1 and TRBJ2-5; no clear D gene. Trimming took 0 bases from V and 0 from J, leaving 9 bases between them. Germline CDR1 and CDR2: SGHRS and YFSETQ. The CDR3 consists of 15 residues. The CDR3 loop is CASSLADMYQETQYF. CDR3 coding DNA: TGCGCCAGCAGCTTGGCTGATATGTACCAAGAGACCCAGTACTTC.

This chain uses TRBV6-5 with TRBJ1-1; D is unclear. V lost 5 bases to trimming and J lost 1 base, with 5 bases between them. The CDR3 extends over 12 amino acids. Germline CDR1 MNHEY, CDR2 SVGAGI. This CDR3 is CASSGGNTEAFF. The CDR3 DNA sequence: TGTGCCAGCAGTGGTGGGAACACTGAAGCTTTCTTT.

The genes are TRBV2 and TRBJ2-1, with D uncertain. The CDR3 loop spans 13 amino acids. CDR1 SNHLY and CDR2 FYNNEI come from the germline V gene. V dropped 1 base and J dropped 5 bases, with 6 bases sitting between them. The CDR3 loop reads CASSEEFDNEQFF. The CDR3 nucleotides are TGTGCCAGCAGTGAAGAATTCGACAATGAGCAGTTCTTC. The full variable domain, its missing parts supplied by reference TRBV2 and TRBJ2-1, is EPEVTQTPSHQVTQMGQEVILRCVPISNHLYFYWYRQILGQKVEFLVSFYNNEISEKSEIFDDQFSVERPDGSNFTLKIRSTKLEDSAMYFCASSEEFDNEQFFGPGTRLTVL.

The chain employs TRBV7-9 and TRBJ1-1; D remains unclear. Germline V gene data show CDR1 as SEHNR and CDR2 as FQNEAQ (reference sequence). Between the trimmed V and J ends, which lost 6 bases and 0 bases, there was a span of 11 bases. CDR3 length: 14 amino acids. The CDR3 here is CASRPAIMNTEAFF. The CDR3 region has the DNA TGTGCCAGCAGACCCGCGATCATGAACACTGAAGCTTTCTTT.

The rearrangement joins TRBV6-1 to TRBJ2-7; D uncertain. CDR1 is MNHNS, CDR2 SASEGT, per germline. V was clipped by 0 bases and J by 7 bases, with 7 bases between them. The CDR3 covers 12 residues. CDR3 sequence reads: CASSEAGREQYF. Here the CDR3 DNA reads TGTGCCAGCAGTGAAGCGGGTCGGGAGCAGTACTTC.

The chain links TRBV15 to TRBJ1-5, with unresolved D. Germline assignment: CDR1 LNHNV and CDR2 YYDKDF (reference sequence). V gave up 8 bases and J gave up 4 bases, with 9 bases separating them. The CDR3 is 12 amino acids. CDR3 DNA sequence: TGTGCCACCTCCCAACGTAATCAGCCCCAGCATTTT. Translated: CATSQRNQPQHF.

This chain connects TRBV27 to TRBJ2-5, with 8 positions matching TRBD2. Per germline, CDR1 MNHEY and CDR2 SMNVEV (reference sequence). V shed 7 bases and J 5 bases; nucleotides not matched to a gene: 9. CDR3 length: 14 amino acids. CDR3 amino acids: CASKPGGAIETQYF. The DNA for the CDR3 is TGTGCCAGCAAGCCCGGGGGGGCCATTGAGACCCAGTACTTC.